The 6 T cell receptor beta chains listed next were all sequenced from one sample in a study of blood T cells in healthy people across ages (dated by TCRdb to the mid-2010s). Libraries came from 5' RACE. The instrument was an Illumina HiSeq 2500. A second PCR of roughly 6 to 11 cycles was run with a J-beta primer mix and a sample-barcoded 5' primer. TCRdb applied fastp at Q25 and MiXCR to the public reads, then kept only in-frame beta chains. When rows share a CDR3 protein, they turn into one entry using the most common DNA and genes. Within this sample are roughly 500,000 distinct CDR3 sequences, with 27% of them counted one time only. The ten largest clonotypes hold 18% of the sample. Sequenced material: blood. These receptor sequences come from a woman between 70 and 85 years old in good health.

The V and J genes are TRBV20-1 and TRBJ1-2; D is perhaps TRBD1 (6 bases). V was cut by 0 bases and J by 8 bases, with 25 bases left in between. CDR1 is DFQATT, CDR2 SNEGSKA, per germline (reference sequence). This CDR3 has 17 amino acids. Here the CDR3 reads CSARDGRIRRTTGGYTF. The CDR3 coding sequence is TGCAGTGCTAGAGATGGACGTATCAGACGGACTACAGGGGGCTACACCTTC.

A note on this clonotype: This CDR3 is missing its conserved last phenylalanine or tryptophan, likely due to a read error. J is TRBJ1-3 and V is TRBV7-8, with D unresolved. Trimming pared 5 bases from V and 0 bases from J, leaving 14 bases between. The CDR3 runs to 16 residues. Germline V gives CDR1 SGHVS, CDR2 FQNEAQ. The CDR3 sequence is CASSLVGDYSGNTIYL. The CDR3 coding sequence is TGTGCCAGCAGCCTCGTAGGTGATTACTCTGGAAACACCATATATCTT.

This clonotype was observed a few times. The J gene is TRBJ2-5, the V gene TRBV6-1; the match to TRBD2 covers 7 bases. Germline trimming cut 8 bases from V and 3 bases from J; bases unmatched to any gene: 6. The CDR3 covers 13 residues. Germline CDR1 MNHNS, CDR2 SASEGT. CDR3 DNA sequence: TGTGCCAGCGGACTCCGGGAGGAAGAGACCCAGTACTTC. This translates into CASGLREEETQYF.

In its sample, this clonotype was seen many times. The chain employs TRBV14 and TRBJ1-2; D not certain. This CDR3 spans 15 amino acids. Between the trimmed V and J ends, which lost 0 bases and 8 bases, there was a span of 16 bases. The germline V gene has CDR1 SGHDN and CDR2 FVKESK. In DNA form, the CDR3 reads TGTGCCAGCAGCCAAGATCGGAATTATGCGGGGGGCTACACCTTC. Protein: CASSQDRNYAGGYTF.

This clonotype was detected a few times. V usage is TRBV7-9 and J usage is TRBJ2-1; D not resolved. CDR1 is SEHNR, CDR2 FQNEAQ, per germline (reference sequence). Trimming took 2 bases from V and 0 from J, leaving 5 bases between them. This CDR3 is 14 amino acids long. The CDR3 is CASSLTDSYNEQFF. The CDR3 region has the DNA TGTGCCAGCAGCTTAACCGACTCCTACAATGAGCAGTTCTTC.

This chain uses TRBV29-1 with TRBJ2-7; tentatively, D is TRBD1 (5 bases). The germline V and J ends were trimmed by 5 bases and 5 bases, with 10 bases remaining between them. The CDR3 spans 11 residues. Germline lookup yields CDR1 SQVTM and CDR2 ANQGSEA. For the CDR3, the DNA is TGCAGCGTTTCTACAGGAGACGAGCAGTACTTC. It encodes CSVSTGDEQYF.